This T cell receptor beta chain was identified in a study of OX40 agonist ivuxolimab in advanced cancers. Across the study: Prior therapy, whether anti-PD-1, anti-PD-L1 or anti-CTLA-4, was allowed, and roughly 40% had some. Study-wide points: There was clonal expansion of CD4+ and CD8+ blood T cells by week 6 at 0.1 to 3.0 mg/kg. In CD8+ T cells, expanded clones were on average more numerous than in CD4+.

CDR1 SGHVS and CDR2 FQNEAQ come from the germline V gene. This CDR3 spans 17 amino acids. The J segment lost 3 bases and the V segment lost 5 bases, leaving 15 bases of the junction unmatched. Method: immunoSEQ multiplex PCR; TCRdb's copy keeps in-frame clones and lacks some. The sample shows 60,000 to 65,000 clones, roughly 87% of them seen only once. This clone was counted once. Its target is not known. This specimen was CD4+ or CD8+ T cells sorted from blood, taken in a trial of the OX40 agonist ivuxolimab. The TCR comes from an adult with an advanced solid tumor such as melanoma, head and neck, liver or kidney cancer. V gene TRBV7-8 combines with J gene TRBJ1-2, with TRBD1 matching 7 bases. The CDR3 sequence: CASSPTAMGQPYYGYTF. CDR3 coding DNA: TGTGCCAGCAGCCCAACAGCGATGGGACAGCCATACTATGGCTACACCTTC.